Listed here is a single T cell receptor (beta chain). Its matching antigen is unknown. After removal of 5 bases from V and 8 bases from J, the junction contained 10 bases not matched to a gene. The CDR3 loop spans 14 amino acids. Germline CDR1 and CDR2: SQVTM and ANQGSEA. This sample is part of a study of beta chain features in type 1 diabetes. Study-level findings and limits: Shortening of TCRB CDR3s, moderate but significant, appeared in all four CD4+ subsets of Type 1 diabetes patients.

The whole isolated RNA underwent reverse transcription, so sequencing captured expressed TCRB transcripts. The protocol was immunoSEQ multiplex PCR, while the TCRdb copy is restricted to in-frame clones and leaves out a portion. The sample carries approximately 260,000 clones, around 24% recorded once. The chain carries TRBV29-1 and TRBJ2-1; 9 bases match TRBD2. The TCR originated in a woman aged 25 to 39 with type 1 diabetes. The sample was naive CD4+ T cells from blood. CDR3 nucleotides: TGCAGCGTTACGGGCGGGAGGGCTGGGGATGAGCAGTTCTTC. Protein: CSVTGGRAGDEQFF.